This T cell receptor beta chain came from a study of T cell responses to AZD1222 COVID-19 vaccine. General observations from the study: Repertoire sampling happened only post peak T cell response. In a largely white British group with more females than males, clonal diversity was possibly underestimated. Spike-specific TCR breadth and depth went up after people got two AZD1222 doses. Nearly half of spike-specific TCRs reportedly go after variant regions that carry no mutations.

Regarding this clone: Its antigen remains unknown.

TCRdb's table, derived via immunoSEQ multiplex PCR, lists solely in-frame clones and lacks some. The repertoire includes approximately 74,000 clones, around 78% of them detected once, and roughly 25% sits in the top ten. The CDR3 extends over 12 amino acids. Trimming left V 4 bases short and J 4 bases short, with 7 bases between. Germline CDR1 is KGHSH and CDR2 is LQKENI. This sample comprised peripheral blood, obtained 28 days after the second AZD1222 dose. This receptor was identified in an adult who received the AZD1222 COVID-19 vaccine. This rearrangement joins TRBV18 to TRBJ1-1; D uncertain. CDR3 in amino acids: CASSRPGTEAFF. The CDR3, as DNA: TGTGCCAGCTCACGACCGGGCACTGAAGCTTTCTTT.